The clone carrying this TCR beta chain has a handful of counts. The sample comes from a study of glioma-infiltrating T cells after dendritic cell vaccination. Study details: At biweekly intervals, patients got three intradermal dendritic cell vaccine injections.

Stated time point: after dendritic cell vaccination, including at tumor progression/relapse. Germline CDR1 is SGHNT and CDR2 is YYREEE (reference sequence). Trimming cost V 4 bases and J 7 bases; bases outside gene matches: 8. This CDR3 comprises 14 residues. Data came from immunoSEQ multiplex PCR; TCRdb stores just in-frame clones and leaves some out. Of about 100,000 clones listed, 75% to 90% are singletons. This clonotype was sampled from a human donor with glioblastoma. V gene TRBV5-4 combines with J gene TRBJ2-7, with 10 bases aligning to TRBD2. The specimen was blood, collected after dendritic cell vaccination. This chain's CDR3 is CASSLLAGVGEQYF. DNA for the CDR3: TGTGCCAGCAGCCTTCTAGCGGGAGTGGGAGAGCAGTACTTC.